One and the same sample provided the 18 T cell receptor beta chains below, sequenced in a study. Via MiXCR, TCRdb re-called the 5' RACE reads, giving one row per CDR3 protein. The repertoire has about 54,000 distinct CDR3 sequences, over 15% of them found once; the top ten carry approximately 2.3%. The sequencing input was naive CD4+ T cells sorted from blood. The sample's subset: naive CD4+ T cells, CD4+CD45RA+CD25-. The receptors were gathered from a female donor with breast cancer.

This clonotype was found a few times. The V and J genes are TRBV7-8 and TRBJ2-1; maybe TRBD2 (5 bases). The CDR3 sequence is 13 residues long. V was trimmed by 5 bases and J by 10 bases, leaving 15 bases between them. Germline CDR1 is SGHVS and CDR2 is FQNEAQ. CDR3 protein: CASSPGERTEQFF. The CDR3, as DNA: TGTGCCAGCAGCCCCGGGGAGCGGACGGAGCAGTTCTTC.

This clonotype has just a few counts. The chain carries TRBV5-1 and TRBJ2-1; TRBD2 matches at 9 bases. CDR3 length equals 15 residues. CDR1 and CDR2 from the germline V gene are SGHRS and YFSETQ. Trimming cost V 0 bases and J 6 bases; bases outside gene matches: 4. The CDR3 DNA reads TGCGCCAGCAGCTTGGGACTAGCGGCCCTCAATGAGCAGTTCTTC. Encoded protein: CASSLGLAALNEQFF.

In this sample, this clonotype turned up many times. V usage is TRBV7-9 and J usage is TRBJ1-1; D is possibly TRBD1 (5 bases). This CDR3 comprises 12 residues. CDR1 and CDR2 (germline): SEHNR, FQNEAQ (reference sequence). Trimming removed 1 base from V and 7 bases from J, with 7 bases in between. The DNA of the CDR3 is TGTGCCAGCAGCTTAGATACAGGTGAAGCTTTCTTT. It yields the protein CASSLDTGEAFF.

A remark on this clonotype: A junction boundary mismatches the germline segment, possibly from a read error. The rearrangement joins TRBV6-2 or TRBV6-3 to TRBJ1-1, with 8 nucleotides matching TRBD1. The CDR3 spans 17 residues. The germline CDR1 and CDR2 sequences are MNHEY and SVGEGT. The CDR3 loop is CASSSPNLRQGLTVAFF. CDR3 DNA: TGTGCCAGCAGTTCCCCGAATCTGAGACAGGGGTTGACTGTAGCTTTCTTT.

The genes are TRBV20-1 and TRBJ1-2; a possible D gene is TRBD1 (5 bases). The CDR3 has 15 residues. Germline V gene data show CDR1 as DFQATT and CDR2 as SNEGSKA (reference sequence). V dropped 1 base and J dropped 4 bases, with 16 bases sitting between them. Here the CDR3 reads CSARGARDSSYGYTF. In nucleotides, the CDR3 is TGCAGTGCTAGAGGCGCCAGAGACAGTTCCTATGGCTACACCTTC.

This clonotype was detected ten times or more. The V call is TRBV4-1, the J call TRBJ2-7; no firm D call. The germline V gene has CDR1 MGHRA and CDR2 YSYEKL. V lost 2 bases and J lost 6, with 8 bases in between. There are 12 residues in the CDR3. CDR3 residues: CASSQIAGEQYF. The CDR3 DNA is TGCGCCAGCAGCCAAATCGCTGGCGAGCAGTACTTC.

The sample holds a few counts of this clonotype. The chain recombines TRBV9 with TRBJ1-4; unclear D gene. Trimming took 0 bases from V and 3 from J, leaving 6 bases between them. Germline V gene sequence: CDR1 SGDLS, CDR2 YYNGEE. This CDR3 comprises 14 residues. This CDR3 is CASSVGNANEKLFF. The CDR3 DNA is TGTGCCAGCAGCGTAGGGAATGCTAATGAAAAACTGTTTTTT. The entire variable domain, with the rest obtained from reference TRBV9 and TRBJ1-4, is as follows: DSGVTQTPKHLITATGQRVTLRCSPRSGDLSVYWYQQSLDQGLQFLIQYYNGEERAKGNILERFSAQQFPDLHSELNLSSLELGDSALYFCASSVGNANEKLFFGSGTQLSVL.

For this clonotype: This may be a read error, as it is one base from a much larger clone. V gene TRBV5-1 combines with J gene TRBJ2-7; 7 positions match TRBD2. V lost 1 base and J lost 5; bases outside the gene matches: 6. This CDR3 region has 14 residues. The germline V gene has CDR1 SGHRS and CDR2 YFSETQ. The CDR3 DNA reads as TGCGCCAGCAGCTTGACCCGGGGGGACGACGAGCAGTACTTC. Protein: CASSLTRGDDEQYF.

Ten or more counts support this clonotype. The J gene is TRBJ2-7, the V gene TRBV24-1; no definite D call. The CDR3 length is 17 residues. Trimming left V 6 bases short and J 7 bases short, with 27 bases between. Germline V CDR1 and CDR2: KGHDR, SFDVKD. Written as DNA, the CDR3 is TGTGCCACCAGTCTGATTTATAAGGATAGCCCTTTTTGTGAGCAGTACTTC. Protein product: CATSLIYKDSPFCEQYF.

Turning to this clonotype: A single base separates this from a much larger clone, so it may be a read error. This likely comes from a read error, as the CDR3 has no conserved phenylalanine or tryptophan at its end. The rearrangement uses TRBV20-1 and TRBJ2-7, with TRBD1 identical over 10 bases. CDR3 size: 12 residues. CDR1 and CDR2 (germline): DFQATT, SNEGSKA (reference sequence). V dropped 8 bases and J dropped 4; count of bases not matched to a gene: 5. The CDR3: CSLDRGNYEQYC. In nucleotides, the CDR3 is TGCAGTTTGGACAGGGGGAATTACGAGCAGTACTGC.

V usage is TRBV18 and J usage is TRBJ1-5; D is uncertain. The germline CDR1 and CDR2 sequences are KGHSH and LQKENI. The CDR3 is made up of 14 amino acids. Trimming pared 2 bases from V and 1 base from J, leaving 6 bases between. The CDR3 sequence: CASSPALSNQPQHF. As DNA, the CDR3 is TGTGCCAGCTCACCAGCGCTGAGCAATCAGCCCCAGCATTTT.

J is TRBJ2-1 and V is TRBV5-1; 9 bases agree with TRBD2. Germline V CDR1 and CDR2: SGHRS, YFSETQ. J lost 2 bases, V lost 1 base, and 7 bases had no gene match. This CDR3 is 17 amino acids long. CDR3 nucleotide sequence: TGCGCCAGCAGCTTGAGTTTCGCGGGAGGGCCCTACAATGAGCAGTTCTTC. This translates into CASSLSFAGGPYNEQFF.

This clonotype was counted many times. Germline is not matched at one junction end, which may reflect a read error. Here the CDR3 reads CASSLGWTEAFF. Here the CDR3 DNA reads TGCGCCAGCAGCTTGGGTTGGACTGAAGCTTTCTTT. J is TRBJ1-1 and V is TRBV12-3 or TRBV12-4; D gene uncertain. This CDR3 has 12 amino acids.

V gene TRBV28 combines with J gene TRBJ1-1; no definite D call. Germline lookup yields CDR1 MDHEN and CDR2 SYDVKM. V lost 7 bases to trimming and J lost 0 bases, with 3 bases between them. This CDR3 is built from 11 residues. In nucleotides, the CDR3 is TGTGCCAGCACCTTGAACACTGAAGCTTTCTTT. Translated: CASTLNTEAFF.

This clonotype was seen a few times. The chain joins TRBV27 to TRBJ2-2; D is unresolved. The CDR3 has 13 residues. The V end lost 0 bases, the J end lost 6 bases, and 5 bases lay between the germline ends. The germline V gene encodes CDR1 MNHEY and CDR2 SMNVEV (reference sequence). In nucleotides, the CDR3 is TGTGCCAGCAGTTTATCGTCTGCCGGGGAGCTGTTTTTT. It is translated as CASSLSSAGELFF.

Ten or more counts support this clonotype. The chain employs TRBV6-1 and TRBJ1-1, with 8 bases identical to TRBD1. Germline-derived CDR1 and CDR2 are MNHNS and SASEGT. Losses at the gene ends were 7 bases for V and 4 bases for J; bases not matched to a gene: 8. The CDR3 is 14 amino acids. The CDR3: CASISRDRSTEAFF. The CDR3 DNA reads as TGTGCCAGCATCAGCCGGGACAGGTCCACTGAAGCTTTCTTT.

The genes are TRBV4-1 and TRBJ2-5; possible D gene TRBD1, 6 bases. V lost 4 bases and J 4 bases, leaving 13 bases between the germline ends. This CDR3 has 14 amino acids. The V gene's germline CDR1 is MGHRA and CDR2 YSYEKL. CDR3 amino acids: CASSPDSRGETQYF. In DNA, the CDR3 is TGCGCCAGCAGCCCGGACAGTAGGGGAGAGACCCAGTACTTC.

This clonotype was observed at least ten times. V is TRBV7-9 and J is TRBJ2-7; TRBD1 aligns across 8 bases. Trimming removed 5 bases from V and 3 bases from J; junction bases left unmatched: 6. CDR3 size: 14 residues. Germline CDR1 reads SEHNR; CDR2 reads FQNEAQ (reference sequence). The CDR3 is CASSPRQGFYEQYF. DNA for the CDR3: TGTGCCAGCAGCCCAAGACAGGGGTTCTACGAGCAGTACTTC.